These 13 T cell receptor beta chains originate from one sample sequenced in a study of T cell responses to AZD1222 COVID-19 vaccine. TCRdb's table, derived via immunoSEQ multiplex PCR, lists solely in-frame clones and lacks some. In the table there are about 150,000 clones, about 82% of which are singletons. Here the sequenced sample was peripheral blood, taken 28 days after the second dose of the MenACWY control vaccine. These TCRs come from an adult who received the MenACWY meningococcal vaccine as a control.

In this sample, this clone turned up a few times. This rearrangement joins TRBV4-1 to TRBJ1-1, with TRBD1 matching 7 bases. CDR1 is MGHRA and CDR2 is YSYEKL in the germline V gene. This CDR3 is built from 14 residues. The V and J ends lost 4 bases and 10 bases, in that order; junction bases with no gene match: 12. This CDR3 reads CASSPTGYIIGAFF. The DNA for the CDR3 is TGCGCCAGCAGCCCGACAGGGTATATCATTGGAGCTTTCTTT.

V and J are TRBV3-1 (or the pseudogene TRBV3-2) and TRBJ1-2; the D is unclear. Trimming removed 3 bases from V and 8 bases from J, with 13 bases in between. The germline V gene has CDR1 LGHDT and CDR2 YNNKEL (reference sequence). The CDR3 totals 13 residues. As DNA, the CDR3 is TGTGCCAGCAGCCATGCCCCAGGAGGCGGCTACACCTTC. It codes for CASSHAPGGGYTF.

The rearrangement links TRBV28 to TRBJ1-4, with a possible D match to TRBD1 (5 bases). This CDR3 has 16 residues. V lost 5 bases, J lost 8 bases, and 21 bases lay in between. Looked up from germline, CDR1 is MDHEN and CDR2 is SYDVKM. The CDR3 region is CASSVLSQGRREKLFF. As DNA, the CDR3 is TGTGCCAGCAGTGTTCTCTCCCAGGGACGGAGGGAAAAACTGTTTTTT.

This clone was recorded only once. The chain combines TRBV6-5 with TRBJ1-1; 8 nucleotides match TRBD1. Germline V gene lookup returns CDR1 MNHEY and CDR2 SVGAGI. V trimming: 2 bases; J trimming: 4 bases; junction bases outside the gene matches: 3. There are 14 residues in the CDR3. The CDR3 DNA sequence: TGTGCCAGCAGTTACCAGGGGGCGGGCACTGAAGCTTTCTTT. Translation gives CASSYQGAGTEAFF.

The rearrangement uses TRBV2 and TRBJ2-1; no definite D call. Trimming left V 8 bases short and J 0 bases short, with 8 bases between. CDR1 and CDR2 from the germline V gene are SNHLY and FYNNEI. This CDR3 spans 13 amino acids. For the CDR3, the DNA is TGTGCCAGCGGCACTATCTCCTACAATGAGCAGTTCTTC. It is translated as CASGTISYNEQFF. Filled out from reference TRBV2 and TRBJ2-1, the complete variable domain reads EPEVTQTPSHQVTQMGQEVILRCVPISNHLYFYWYRQILGQKVEFLVSFYNNEISEKSEIFDDQFSVERPDGSNFTLKIRSTKLEDSAMYFCASGTISYNEQFFGPGTRLTVL.

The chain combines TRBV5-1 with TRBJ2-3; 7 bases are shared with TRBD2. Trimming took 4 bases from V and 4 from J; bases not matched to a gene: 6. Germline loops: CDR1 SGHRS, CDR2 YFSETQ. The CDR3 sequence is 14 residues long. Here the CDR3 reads CASSLEGRADTQYF. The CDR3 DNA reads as TGCGCCAGCAGCCTTGAGGGGAGGGCAGATACGCAGTATTTT.

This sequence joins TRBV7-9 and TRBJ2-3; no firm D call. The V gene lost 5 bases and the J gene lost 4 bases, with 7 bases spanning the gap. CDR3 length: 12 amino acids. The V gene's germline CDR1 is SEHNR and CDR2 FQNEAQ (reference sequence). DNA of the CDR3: TGTGCCAGCAGCGGAAGGTCAGATACGCAGTATTTT. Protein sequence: CASSGRSDTQYF.

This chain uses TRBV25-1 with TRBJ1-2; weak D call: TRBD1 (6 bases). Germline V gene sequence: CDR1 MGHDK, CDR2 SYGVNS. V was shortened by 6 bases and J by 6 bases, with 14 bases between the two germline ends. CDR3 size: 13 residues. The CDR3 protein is CASSNREMDGYTF. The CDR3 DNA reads TGTGCCAGCAGCAACAGGGAGATGGATGGCTACACCTTC.

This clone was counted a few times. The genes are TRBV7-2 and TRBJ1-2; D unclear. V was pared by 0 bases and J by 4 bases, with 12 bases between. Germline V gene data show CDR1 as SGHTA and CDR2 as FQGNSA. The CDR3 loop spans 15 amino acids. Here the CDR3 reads CASSLAMGSPYGYTF. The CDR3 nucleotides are TGTGCCAGCAGCTTAGCTATGGGGTCTCCCTATGGCTACACCTTC.

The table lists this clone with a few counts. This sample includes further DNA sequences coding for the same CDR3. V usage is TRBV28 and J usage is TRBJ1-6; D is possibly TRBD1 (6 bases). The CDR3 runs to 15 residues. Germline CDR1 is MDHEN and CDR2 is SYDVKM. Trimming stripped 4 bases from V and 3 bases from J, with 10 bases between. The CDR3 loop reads CASSSTGLYNSPLHF. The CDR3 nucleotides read TGTGCCAGCAGTTCGACAGGACTCTATAATTCACCCCTCCACTTT.

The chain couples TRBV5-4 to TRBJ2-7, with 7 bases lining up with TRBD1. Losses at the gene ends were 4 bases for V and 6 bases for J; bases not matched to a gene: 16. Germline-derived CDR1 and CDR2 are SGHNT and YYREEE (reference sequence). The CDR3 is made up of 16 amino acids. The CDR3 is CASSDSNRGNEGEQYF. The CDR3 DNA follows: TGTGCCAGCAGCGATTCTAACAGGGGTAATGAGGGCGAGCAGTACTTC.

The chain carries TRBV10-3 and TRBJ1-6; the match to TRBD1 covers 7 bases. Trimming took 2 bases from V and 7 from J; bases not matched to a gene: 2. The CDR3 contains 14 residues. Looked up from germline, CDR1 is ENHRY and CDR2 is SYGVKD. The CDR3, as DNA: TGTGCCATCAGTGAGGACAGGGACAATTCACCCCTCCACTTT. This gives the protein CAISEDRDNSPLHF.

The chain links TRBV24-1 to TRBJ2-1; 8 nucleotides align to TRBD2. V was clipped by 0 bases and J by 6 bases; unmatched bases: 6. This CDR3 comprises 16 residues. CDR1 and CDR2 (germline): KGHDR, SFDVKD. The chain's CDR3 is CATSDLAAGVLNEQFF. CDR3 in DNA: TGTGCCACCAGTGATTTGGCAGCGGGAGTTCTCAATGAGCAGTTCTTC.